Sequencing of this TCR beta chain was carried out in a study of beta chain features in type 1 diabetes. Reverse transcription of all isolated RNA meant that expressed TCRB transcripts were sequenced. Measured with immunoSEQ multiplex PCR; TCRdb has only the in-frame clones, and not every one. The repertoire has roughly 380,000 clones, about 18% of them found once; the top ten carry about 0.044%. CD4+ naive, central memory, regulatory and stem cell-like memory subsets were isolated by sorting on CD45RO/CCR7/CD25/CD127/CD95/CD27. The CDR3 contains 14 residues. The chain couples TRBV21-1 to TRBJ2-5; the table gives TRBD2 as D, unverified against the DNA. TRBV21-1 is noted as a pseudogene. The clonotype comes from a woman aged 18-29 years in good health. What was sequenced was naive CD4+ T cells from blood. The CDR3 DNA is TGTGCCAGCAGCCTCGGGAGGAGGGAGGAGACCCAGTACTTC. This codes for CASSLGRREETQYF.